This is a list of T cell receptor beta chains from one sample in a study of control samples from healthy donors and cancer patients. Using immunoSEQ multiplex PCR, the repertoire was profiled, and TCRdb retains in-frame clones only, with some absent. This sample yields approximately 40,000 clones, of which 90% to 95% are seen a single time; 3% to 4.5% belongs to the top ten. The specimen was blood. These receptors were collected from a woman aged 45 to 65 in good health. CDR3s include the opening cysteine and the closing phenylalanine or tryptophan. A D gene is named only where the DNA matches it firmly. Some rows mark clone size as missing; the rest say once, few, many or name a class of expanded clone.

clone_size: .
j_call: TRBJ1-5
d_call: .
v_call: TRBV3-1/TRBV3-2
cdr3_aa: CASSQDRRQPQHF
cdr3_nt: TGTGCCAGCAGCCAAGATCGGAGACAGCCCCAGCATTTT

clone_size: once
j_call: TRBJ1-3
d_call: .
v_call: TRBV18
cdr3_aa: CASSPFTGSIRNTIYF
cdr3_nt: TGTGCCAGCTCACCCTTTACAGGGTCAATACGAAACACCATATATTTT

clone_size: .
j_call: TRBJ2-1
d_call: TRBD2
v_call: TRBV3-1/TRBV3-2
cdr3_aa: CASSQVWSGGVYNEQFF
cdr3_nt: TGTGCCAGCAGCCAAGTTTGGAGCGGGGGGGTTTACAATGAGCAGTTCTTC

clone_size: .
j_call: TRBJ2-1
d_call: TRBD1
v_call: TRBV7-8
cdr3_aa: CASSSGQGPDNEQFF
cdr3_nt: TGTGCCAGCAGCTCCGGACAGGGTCCGGACAATGAGCAGTTCTTC

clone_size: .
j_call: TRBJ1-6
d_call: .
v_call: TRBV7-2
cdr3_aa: CASSLGQMNGNSPLHF
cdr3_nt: TGTGCCAGCAGCTTAGGGCAGATGAATGGAAATTCACCCCTCCACTTT

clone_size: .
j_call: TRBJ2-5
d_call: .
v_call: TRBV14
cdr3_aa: CASSQVEGRETQYF
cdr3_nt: TGTGCCAGCAGCCAAGTGGAGGGAAGAGAGACCCAGTACTTC

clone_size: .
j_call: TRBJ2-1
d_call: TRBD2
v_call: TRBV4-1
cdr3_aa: CASSQEGQRGYNEQFF
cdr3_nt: TGCGCCAGCAGCCAAGAGGGCCAGCGGGGCTACAATGAGCAGTTCTTC

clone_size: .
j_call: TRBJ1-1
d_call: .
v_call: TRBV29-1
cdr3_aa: CSAFMGRDVNTEAFF
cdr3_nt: TGCAGCGCTTTCATGGGCCGAGACGTGAACACTGAAGCTTTCTTT

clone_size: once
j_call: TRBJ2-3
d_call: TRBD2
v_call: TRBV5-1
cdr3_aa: CASSLELAGRADTQYF
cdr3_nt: TGCGCCAGCAGCTTGGAACTAGCGGGGCGGGCAGATACGCAGTATTTT

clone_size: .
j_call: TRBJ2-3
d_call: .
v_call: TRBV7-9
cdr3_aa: CASSLAGFPPADTQYF
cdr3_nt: TGTGCCAGCAGCTTAGCCGGGTTCCCCCCCGCAGATACGCAGTATTTT

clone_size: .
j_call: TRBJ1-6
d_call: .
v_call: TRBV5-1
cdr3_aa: CASSIRVQDSPLHF
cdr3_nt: TGCGCCAGCAGCATACGGGTACAAGATTCACCCCTCCACTTT